This T cell receptor beta chain was sequenced during a study of control samples from healthy donors and cancer patients. This CDR3 comprises 13 residues. The germline V gene has CDR1 MNHNY and CDR2 SVGAGI (reference sequence). V was pared by 2 bases and J by 7 bases, with 4 bases of the junction left unmatched. Libraries were prepared by immunoSEQ multiplex PCR; TCRdb keeps only in-frame clonotypes and omits some of them. The table shows about 120,000 clones, with 93% occurring only once. To note about this clone: Without the conserved terminal phenylalanine or tryptophan, this CDR3 likely stems from a read error.

The rearrangement uses TRBV6-6 and TRBJ1-2; 7 bases fit TRBD1. This clonotype was sampled from a man aged 25 to 45 in good health. Material for sequencing was blood. The CDR3 DNA reads as TGTGCCAGCAGTTACCAGGGGGATGGTGGCTACACCCTC. Protein product: CASSYQGDGGYTL.